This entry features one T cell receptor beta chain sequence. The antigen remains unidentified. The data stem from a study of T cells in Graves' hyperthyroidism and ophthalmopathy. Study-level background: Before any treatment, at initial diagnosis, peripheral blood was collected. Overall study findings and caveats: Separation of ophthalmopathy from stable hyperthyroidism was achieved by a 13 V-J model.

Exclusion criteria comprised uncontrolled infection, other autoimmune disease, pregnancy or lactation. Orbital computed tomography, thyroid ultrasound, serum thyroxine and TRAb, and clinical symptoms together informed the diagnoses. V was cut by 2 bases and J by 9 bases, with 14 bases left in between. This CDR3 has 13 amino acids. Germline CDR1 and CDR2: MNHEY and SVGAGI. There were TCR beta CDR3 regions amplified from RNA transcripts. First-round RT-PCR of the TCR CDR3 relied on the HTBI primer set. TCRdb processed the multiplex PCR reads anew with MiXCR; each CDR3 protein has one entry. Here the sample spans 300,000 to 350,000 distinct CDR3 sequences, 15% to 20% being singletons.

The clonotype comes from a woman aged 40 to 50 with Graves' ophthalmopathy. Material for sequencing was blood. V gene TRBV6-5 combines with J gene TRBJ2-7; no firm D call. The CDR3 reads CASSYNFPERQYF. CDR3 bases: TGTGCCAGCAGTTACAATTTCCCCGAACGGCAGTACTTC.